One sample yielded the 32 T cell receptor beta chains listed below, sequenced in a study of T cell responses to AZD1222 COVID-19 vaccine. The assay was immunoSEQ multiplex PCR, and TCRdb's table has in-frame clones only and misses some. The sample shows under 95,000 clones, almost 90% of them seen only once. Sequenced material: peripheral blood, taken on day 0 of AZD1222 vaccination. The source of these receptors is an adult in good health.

The chain's CDR3 is CASSQGGGFSTEAFF. CDR3 coding DNA: TGTGCCAGCAGCCAAGGGGGGGGGTTTAGCACTGAAGCTTTCTTT. The rearrangement joins TRBV14 to TRBJ1-1; maybe TRBD1 (5 bases). The length of the CDR3 is 15 residues. Germline lookup yields CDR1 SGHDN and CDR2 FVKESK. Trimming took 1 base from V and 4 from J, leaving 13 bases between them.

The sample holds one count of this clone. CDR3 bases: TGCGCCAGCAGCCCCGCCCGTAATTCTAAGAACACTGAAGCTTTCTTT. Its protein is CASSPARNSKNTEAFF. V and J are TRBV4-3 and TRBJ1-1; D is uncertain. Germline loops: CDR1 LGHNA, CDR2 YSLEER. The germline V and J ends were trimmed by 4 bases and 1 base, with 16 bases remaining between them. The CDR3 has 16 residues.

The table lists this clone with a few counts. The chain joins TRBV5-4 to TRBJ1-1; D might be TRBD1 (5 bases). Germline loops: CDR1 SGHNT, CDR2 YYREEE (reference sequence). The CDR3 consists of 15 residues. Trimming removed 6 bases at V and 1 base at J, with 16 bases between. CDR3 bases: TGTGCCAGCACCCCCCGTTGGGGCCAGAACACTGAAGCTTTCTTT. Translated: CASTPRWGQNTEAFF.

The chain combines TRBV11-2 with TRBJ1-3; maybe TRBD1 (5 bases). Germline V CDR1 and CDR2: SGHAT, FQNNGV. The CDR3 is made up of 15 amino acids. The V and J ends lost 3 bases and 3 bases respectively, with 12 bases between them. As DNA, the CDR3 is TGTGCCAGCAGCTTCTCCGGGACTGGTGGAAACACCATATATTTT. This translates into CASSFSGTGGNTIYF.

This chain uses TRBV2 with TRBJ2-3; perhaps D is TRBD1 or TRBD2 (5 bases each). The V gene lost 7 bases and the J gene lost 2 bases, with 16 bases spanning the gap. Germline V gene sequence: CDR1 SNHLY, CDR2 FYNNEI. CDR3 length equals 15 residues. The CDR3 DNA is TGTGCCAGCACCCCCGAGGGGCACAACACAGATACGCAGTATTTT. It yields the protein CASTPEGHNTDTQYF.

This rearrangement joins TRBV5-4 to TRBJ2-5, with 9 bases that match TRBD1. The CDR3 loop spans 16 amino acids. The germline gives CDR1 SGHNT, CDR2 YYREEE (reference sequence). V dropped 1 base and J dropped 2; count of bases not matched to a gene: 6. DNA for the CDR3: TGTGCCAGCAGCTTGTATGGGACAGGGATTCAAGAGACCCAGTACTTC. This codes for CASSLYGTGIQETQYF.

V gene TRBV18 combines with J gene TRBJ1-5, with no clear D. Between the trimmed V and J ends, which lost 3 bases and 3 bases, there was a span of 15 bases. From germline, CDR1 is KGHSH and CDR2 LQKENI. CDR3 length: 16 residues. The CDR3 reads CASSPQQRRNNQPQHF. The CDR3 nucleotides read TGTGCCAGCTCACCGCAACAGCGTCGGAACAATCAGCCCCAGCATTTT.

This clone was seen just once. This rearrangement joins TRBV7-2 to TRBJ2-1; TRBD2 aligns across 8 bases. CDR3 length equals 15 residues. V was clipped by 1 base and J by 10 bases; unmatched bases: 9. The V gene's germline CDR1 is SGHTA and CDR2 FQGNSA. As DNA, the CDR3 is TGTGCCAGCAGCTTAGAGGTGCGGGGGGAACGGGAGCAGTTCTTC. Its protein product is CASSLEVRGEREQFF.

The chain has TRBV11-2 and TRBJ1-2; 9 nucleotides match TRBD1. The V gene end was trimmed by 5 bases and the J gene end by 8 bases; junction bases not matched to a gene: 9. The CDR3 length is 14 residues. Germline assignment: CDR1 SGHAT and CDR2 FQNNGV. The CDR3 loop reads CASSTQDRGGGYTF. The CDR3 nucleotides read TGTGCCAGCAGCACACAGGACAGGGGCGGAGGCTACACCTTC.

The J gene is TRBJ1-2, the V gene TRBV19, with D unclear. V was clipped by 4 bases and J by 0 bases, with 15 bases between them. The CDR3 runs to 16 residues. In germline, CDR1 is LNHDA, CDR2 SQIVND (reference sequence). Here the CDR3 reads CASSTTSGWANYGYTF. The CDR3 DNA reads TGTGCCAGTAGTACCACCAGTGGTTGGGCTAACTATGGCTACACCTTC.

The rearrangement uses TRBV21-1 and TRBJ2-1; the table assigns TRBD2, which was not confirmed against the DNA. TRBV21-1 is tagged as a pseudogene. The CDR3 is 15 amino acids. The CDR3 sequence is CASSIGLAGNGEQFF. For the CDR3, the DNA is TGTGCCAGCAGCATAGGCCTAGCGGGGAATGGTGAGCAGTTCTTC.

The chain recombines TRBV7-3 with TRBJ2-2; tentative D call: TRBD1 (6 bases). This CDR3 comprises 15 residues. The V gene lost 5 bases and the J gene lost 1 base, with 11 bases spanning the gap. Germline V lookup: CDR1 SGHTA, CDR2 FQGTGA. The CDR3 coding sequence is TGTGCCAGCAGCCCGCCGGGACAGAACACCGGGGAGCTGTTTTTT. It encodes CASSPPGQNTGELFF.

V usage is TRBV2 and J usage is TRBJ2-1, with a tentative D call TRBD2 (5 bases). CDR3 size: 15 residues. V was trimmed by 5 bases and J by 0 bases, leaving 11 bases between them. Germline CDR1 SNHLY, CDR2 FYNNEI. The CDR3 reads CASSPRAGSYNEQFF. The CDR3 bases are TGTGCCAGCAGTCCCCGCGCGGGCTCCTACAATGAGCAGTTCTTC.

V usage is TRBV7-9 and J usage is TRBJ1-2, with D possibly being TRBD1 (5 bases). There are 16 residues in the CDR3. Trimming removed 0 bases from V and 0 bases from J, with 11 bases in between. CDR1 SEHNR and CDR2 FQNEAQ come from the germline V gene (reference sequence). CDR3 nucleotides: TGTGCCAGCAGCTTAGCTGCAGGGAATACTAACTATGGCTACACCTTC. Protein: CASSLAAGNTNYGYTF.

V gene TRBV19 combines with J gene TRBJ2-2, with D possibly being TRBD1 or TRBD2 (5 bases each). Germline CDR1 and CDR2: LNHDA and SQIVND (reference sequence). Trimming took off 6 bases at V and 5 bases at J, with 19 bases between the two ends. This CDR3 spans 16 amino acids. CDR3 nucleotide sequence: TGTGCCAGTAGAGGGGTGAGGGCAGGCAGGACCGGGGAGCTGTTTTTT. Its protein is CASRGVRAGRTGELFF.

The CDR3 protein is CASSVQDNEQFF. The CDR3 nucleotides read TGTGCCAGCAGCGTACAGGACAATGAGCAGTTCTTC. The chain combines TRBV9 with TRBJ2-1; no reliable D call. Trimming removed 1 base from V and 5 bases from J, with 4 bases in between. CDR3 length: 12 residues. Per the germline V gene, CDR1 is SGDLS and CDR2 is YYNGEE.

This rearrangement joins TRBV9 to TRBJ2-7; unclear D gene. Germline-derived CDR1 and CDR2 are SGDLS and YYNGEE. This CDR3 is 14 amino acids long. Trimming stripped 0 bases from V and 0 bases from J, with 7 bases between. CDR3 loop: CASSVGSSSYEQYF. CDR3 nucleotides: TGTGCCAGCAGCGTAGGGAGCAGCTCCTACGAGCAGTACTTC.

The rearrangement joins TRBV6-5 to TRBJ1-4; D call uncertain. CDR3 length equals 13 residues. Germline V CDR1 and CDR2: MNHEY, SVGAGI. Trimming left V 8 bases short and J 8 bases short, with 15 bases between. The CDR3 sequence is CASGVRTAEKLFF. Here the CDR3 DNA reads TGTGCCAGCGGGGTACGGACCGCGGAAAAACTGTTTTTT.

CDR3 residues: CASSPGTLNSPLHF. The CDR3 nucleotides are TGCGCCAGCAGCCCGGGGACCCTAAATTCACCCCTCCACTTT. V is TRBV5-1 and J is TRBJ1-6, with D perhaps matching TRBD1 (5 bases). CDR3 length: 14 amino acids. In germline, CDR1 is SGHRS, CDR2 YFSETQ. V was clipped by 4 bases and J by 7 bases, with 12 bases between them. The full variable domain, rest sourced from reference TRBV5-1 and TRBJ1-6, is KAGVTQTPRYLIKTRGQQVTLSCSPISGHRSVSWYQQTPGQGLQFLFEYFSETQRNKGNFPGRFSGRQFSNSRSEMNVSTLELGDSALYLCASSPGTLNSPLHFGNGTRLTVT.

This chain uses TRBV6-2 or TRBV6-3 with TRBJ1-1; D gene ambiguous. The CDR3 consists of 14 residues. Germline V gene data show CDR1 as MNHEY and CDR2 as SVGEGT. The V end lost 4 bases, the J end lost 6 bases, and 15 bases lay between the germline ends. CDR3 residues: CASSSAIGVAEAFF. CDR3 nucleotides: TGTGCCAGCAGTTCCGCGATTGGAGTAGCTGAAGCTTTCTTT.

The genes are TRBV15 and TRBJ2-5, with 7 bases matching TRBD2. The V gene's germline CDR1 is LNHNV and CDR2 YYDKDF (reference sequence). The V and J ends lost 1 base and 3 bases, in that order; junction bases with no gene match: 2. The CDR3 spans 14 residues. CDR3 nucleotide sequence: TGTGCCACCAGCAGAGTCGGGGGGAAAGAGACCCAGTACTTC. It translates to CATSRVGGKETQYF.

The CDR3 sequence is CATSRPQARAKDEQYF. The CDR3 DNA follows: TGTGCCACCAGCAGACCCCAGGCGAGGGCCAAGGACGAGCAGTACTTC. The genes are TRBV15 and TRBJ2-7; a possible D gene is TRBD2 (5 bases). V was pared by 2 bases and J by 5 bases, with 19 bases between. The germline gives CDR1 LNHNV, CDR2 YYDKDF (reference sequence). The CDR3 consists of 16 residues.

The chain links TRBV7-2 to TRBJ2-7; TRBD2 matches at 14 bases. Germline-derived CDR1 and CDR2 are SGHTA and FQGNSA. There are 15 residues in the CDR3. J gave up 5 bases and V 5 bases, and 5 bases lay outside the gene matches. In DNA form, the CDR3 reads TGTGCCAGCAGCAGGGGACTAGCGGGGGCGGACGAGCAGTACTTC. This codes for CASSRGLAGADEQYF.

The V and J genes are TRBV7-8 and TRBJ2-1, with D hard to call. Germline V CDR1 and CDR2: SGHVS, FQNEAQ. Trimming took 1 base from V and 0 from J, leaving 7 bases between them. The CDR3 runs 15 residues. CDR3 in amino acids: CASSLEQNSYNEQFF. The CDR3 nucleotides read TGTGCCAGCAGCTTAGAACAGAACTCCTACAATGAGCAGTTCTTC.

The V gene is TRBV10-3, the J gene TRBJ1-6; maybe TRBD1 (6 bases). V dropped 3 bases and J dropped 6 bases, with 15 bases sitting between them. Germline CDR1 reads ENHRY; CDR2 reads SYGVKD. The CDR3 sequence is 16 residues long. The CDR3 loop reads CAISDGGGRANSPLHF. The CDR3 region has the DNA TGTGCCATCAGTGATGGTGGGGGCAGGGCTAATTCACCCCTCCACTTT.

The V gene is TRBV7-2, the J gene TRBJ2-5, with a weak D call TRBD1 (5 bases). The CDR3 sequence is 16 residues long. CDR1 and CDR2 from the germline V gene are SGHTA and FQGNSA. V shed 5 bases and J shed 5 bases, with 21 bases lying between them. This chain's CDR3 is CASSPSYGARLETQYF. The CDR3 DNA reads TGTGCCAGCAGCCCGTCGTATGGGGCGCGTTTGGAGACCCAGTACTTC.

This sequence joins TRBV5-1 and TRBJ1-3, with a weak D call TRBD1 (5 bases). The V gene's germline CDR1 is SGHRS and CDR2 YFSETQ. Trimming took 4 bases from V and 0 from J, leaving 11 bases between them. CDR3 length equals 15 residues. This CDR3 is CASSPIGGSGNTIYF. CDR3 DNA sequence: TGCGCCAGCAGCCCCATCGGGGGCTCTGGAAACACCATATATTTT.

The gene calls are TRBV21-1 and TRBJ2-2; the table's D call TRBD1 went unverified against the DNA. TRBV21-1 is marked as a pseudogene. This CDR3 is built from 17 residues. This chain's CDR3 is CASSKEGGQGVIGELFF. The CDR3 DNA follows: TGTGCCAGCAGCAAAGAAGGCGGGCAGGGGGTGATCGGGGAGCTGTTTTTT.

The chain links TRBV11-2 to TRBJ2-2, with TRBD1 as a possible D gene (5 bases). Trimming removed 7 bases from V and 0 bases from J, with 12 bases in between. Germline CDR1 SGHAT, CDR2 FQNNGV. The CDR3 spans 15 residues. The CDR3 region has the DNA TGTGCCAGCACCCCAGGGCCCACGAACACCGGGGAGCTGTTTTTT. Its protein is CASTPGPTNTGELFF.

Here the CDR3 DNA reads TGTGCCAGCAGCTTCGGAAACACCATATATTTT. Residues: CASSFGNTIYF. The gene calls are TRBV7-8 and TRBJ1-3; D remains unclear. From germline, CDR1 is SGHVS and CDR2 FQNEAQ. CDR3 length equals 11 residues. V lost 3 bases and J 4 bases, leaving 1 base between the germline ends.

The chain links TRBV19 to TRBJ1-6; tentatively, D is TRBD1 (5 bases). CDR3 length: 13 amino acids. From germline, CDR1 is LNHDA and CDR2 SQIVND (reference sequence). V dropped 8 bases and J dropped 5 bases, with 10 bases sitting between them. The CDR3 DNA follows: TGTGCCAGTCGGGGGGGAAATAATTCACCCCTCCACTTT. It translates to CASRGGNNSPLHF.

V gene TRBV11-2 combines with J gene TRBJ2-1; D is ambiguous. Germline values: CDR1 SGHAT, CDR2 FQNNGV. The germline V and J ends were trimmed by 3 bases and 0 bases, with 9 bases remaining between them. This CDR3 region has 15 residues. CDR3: CASSFGRSSYNEQFF. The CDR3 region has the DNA TGTGCCAGCAGCTTCGGCAGGTCCTCCTACAATGAGCAGTTCTTC.